Shown below are 7 T cell receptor beta chains from a single sample sequenced in a study of OX40 agonist ivuxolimab in advanced cancers. Profiling relied on immunoSEQ multiplex PCR, and the TCRdb table lists in-frame clones only, not all of them. The profile covers about 100,000 clones, with less than 95% appearing a single time and 0.25% to 0.35% taken by the ten largest. The starting material was CD4+ or CD8+ T cells sorted from blood, obtained in a trial of the OX40 agonist ivuxolimab. These receptors were obtained from an adult with an advanced solid tumor such as melanoma, head and neck, liver or kidney cancer.

The chain links TRBV23-1 to TRBJ1-4, with 7 bases aligning to TRBD1. TRBV23-1 is noted as an ORF with a role that remains uncertain. V trimming: 2 bases; J trimming: 2 bases; junction bases outside the gene matches: 8. The CDR3 length is 17 residues. CDR3 DNA: TGCGCCAGCAGTCAACACCCAAGACAGGGCACTAATGAAAAACTGTTTTTT. Translation: CASSQHPRQGTNEKLFF.

This rearrangement joins TRBV5-4 to TRBJ2-7, with D maybe TRBD1 (6 bases). Germline lookup yields CDR1 SGHNT and CDR2 YYREEE (reference sequence). The CDR3 consists of 13 residues. The V and J ends lost 5 bases and 4 bases respectively, with 13 bases between them. CDR3 sequence reads: CASSRDTLYEQYF. The CDR3 DNA reads as TGTGCCAGCAGTCGGGACACCCTATACGAGCAGTACTTC.

The rearrangement joins TRBV5-6 to TRBJ2-1; D may correspond to TRBD1 or TRBD2 (5 bases each). Germline V gene data show CDR1 as SGHDT and CDR2 as YYEEEE. Trimming left V 3 bases short and J 0 bases short, with 7 bases between. The CDR3 consists of 14 residues. The CDR3 sequence is CASSSGPSYNEQFF. CDR3 bases: TGTGCCAGCAGCTCGGGGCCCTCCTACAATGAGCAGTTCTTC.

The rearrangement links TRBV5-4 to TRBJ2-6; D not certain. The V and J ends lost 2 bases and 3 bases respectively, with 12 bases between them. Germline V CDR1 and CDR2: SGHNT, YYREEE (reference sequence). The CDR3 covers 16 residues. CDR3 region: CASSLGGANGANVLTF. Here the CDR3 DNA reads TGTGCCAGCAGCTTAGGCGGAGCTAATGGGGCCAACGTCCTGACTTTC.

This clone was seen only once. This chain uses TRBV19 with TRBJ2-3; 8 bases match TRBD1. Germline CDR1 LNHDA, CDR2 SQIVND (reference sequence). CDR3 length equals 15 residues. With 7 bases clipped from V and 6 bases from J, the junction kept 12 bases outside the gene matches. The CDR3 here is CASTWRTGRQDTQYF. The CDR3 bases are TGTGCCAGTACCTGGAGGACAGGGAGGCAGGATACGCAGTATTTT. The full variable domain, its missing parts supplied by reference TRBV19 and TRBJ2-3, is DGGITQSPKYLFRKEGQNVTLSCEQNLNHDAMYWYRQDPGQGLRLIYYSQIVNDFQKGDIAEGYSVSREKKESFPLTVTSAQKNPTAFYLCASTWRTGRQDTQYFGPGTRLTVL.

The genes are TRBV6-1 and TRBJ1-3; no clear D gene. From germline, CDR1 is MNHNS and CDR2 SASEGT. The CDR3 contains 16 residues. V was cut by 5 bases and J by 0 bases, with 14 bases left in between. The CDR3 region has the DNA TGTGCCAGCAGTAAAGGACTGATGCACTCTGGAAACACCATATATTTT. Its protein is CASSKGLMHSGNTIYF.

J is TRBJ2-5 and V is TRBV5-1; perhaps TRBD2 as D (6 bases). Germline CDR1 is SGHRS and CDR2 is YFSETQ. There are 15 residues in the CDR3. Trimming took 4 bases from V and 2 from J, leaving 15 bases between them. Here the CDR3 DNA reads TGCGCCAGCAGCATCGGGAGTACCCCTCAAGAGACCCAGTACTTC. This sequence encodes CASSIGSTPQETQYF.